This entry lists 18 T cell receptor beta chains sequenced from one sample in a study of blood T cell repertoires in COVID-19. Measured with immunoSEQ multiplex PCR; TCRdb has only the in-frame clones, and not every one. The profile shows 200,000 or so clones, roughly 87% of them singletons. Sample: PBMCs or T cells enriched from blood (not recorded which). The receptors were sampled from a young man who had recovered from COVID-19.

The gene calls are TRBV10-3 and TRBJ2-7; 8 bases map to TRBD1. The V and J ends lost 11 bases and 0 bases, in that order; junction bases with no gene match: 6. The germline V gene encodes CDR1 ENHRY and CDR2 SYGVKD. This CDR3 comprises 13 residues. This chain's CDR3 is CAVRTGSSYEQYF. The CDR3 DNA reads TGTGCCGTACGGACAGGGAGCTCCTACGAGCAGTACTTC.

J is TRBJ1-2 and V is TRBV12-3 or TRBV12-4; weak D call: TRBD1 (6 bases). The length of the CDR3 is 12 residues. Trimming stripped 6 bases from V and 3 bases from J, with 8 bases between. CDR3 coding DNA: TGTGCCAGCAGCTGGACAGACTATGGCTACACCTTC. Its translation: CASSWTDYGYTF.

V is TRBV7-6 and J is TRBJ1-2, with a possible D match to TRBD1 (6 bases). CDR1 is SGHVS and CDR2 is FNYEAQ in the germline V gene. The length of the CDR3 is 15 residues. V lost 2 bases and J lost 7, with 17 bases in between. CDR3 residues: CASSLNLGGEGGYTF. CDR3 DNA: TGTGCCAGCAGCTTAAATCTAGGGGGAGAAGGTGGCTACACCTTC.

The chain has TRBV10-3 and TRBJ1-1; weak D call: TRBD1 (5 bases). V lost 3 bases, J lost 4 bases, and 18 bases lay in between. CDR1 and CDR2 from the germline V gene are ENHRY and SYGVKD. The CDR3 extends over 16 amino acids. The CDR3, as DNA: TGTGCCATCAGTGACAGGACTCCCCTCGGGGGCACTGAAGCTTTCTTT. It is translated as CAISDRTPLGGTEAFF.

This clone has a handful of counts. The chain uses TRBV4-1 and TRBJ1-5; possible D gene TRBD1, 5 bases. This CDR3 comprises 16 residues. V lost 4 bases to trimming and J lost 1 base, with 14 bases between them. Germline V gives CDR1 MGHRA, CDR2 YSYEKL. For the CDR3, the DNA is TGCGCCAGCAGCCTGGGGGGTGGCTCGAGCAATCAGCCCCAGCATTTT. Amino acid sequence: CASSLGGGSSNQPQHF.

The rearrangement joins TRBV18 to TRBJ1-3, with TRBD1 matching over 9 bases. There are 17 residues in the CDR3. The trim removed 4 bases at V and 0 bases at J, leaving 7 bases unmatched. Germline V gene data show CDR1 as KGHSH and CDR2 as LQKENI. The CDR3 nucleotides read TGTGCCAGCTCACTGGTGGACAGGGGCCTCTCTGGAAACACCATATATTTT. Its translation: CASSLVDRGLSGNTIYF.

The sample holds one count of this clone. This chain uses TRBV3-1 (or the pseudogene TRBV3-2) with TRBJ2-7; TRBD2 matches 9 bases. Germline CDR1 reads LGHDT; CDR2 reads YNNKEL (reference sequence). This CDR3 is 16 amino acids long. The ends lost 2 bases at V and 4 bases at J; junction bases unmatched: 9. This CDR3 is CASSQIALAGKYEQYF. CDR3 bases: TGTGCCAGCAGCCAAATTGCCCTAGCGGGAAAGTACGAGCAGTACTTC.

This clone came up a few times. The rearrangement uses TRBV4-1 and TRBJ2-5; 7 positions agree with TRBD2. The CDR3 has 17 residues. The germline gives CDR1 MGHRA, CDR2 YSYEKL. Germline trimming cut 4 bases from V and 2 bases from J; bases unmatched to any gene: 13. In nucleotides, the CDR3 is TGCGCCAGCAGCCGCACAAGGTCTCTAGCGGATCAAGAGACCCAGTACTTC. Amino acids: CASSRTRSLADQETQYF.

The chain recombines TRBV7-9 with TRBJ2-7; D remains unclear. CDR3 length: 12 amino acids. V lost 4 bases, J lost 7 bases, and 11 bases lay in between. Germline V gene lookup returns CDR1 SEHNR and CDR2 FQNEAQ (reference sequence). The CDR3 sequence is CASSSQAREQYF. CDR3 bases: TGTGCCAGCAGCTCCCAGGCCCGGGAGCAGTACTTC.

V gene TRBV6-2 or TRBV6-3 combines with J gene TRBJ2-6, with D unclear. V lost 4 bases, J lost 0 bases, and 10 bases lay in between. This CDR3 comprises 16 residues. CDR1 and CDR2 (germline): MNHEY, SVGEGT. CDR3 DNA sequence: TGTGCCAGCAGTTCGCCAGTCTCCTCTGGGGCCAACGTCCTGACTTTC. This codes for CASSSPVSSGANVLTF.

This clone has more than one count but fewer than ten. This chain connects TRBV7-9 to TRBJ2-1, with 11 bases aligning to TRBD2. This CDR3 has 15 amino acids. Losses at the gene ends were 4 bases for V and 6 bases for J; bases not matched to a gene: 5. Germline CDR1 is SEHNR and CDR2 is FQNEAQ (reference sequence). The CDR3 sequence: CASSSDSGRANEQFF. The CDR3 DNA sequence: TGTGCCAGCAGCTCCGATAGCGGGAGGGCCAATGAGCAGTTCTTC.

This clone was observed a single time. CDR3 coding DNA: TGTGCCAGCAGCCCCATTGCCTACGAGCAGTACTTC. This codes for CASSPIAYEQYF. This sequence joins TRBV7-2 and TRBJ2-7; D is ambiguous. Per germline, CDR1 SGHTA and CDR2 FQGNSA. This CDR3 is 12 amino acids long. V was trimmed by 5 bases and J by 2 bases, leaving 7 bases between them.

The chain links TRBV18 to TRBJ2-7; TRBD1 matches at 7 bases. The trim removed 2 bases at V and 4 bases at J, leaving 5 bases unmatched. Germline V gene data show CDR1 as KGHSH and CDR2 as LQKENI. This CDR3 region has 14 residues. The CDR3 region is CASSPAQGEYEQYF. CDR3 bases: TGTGCCAGCTCACCAGCCCAGGGGGAGTACGAGCAGTACTTC.

This chain links TRBV19 with TRBJ1-3, with D unresolved. CDR1 is LNHDA and CDR2 is SQIVND in the germline V gene (reference sequence). The ends were cut back, 1 base at V and 0 bases at J, with 10 bases in the middle. This CDR3 has 16 amino acids. In nucleotides, the CDR3 is TGTGCCAGTAGTATAGGTTCTACAGTCTCTGGAAACACCATATATTTT. Translation gives CASSIGSTVSGNTIYF.

V and J are TRBV18 and TRBJ2-7, with D maybe TRBD1 (5 bases). V lost 0 bases to trimming and J lost 0 bases, with 6 bases between them. Germline-derived CDR1 and CDR2 are KGHSH and LQKENI. The CDR3 is 14 residues long. The CDR3 DNA follows: TGTGCCAGCTCACCACCGGACAACTCCTACGAGCAGTACTTC. Translation: CASSPPDNSYEQYF.

CDR3 region: CASSAHGDSGNTIYF. CDR3 coding DNA: TGTGCCAGCAGCGCACACGGGGACTCTGGAAACACCATATATTTT. The rearrangement joins TRBV9 to TRBJ1-3, with D uncertain. Trimming removed 3 bases at V and 0 bases at J, with 10 bases between. Germline assignment: CDR1 SGDLS and CDR2 YYNGEE. The CDR3 sequence is 15 residues long.

The V call is TRBV4-1, the J call TRBJ2-1; D remains ambiguous. The V gene lost 4 bases and the J gene lost 5 bases, with 9 bases spanning the gap. The germline V gene encodes CDR1 MGHRA and CDR2 YSYEKL. The CDR3 extends over 13 amino acids. CDR3 in DNA: TGCGCCAGCAGCCTAAGCGCGGACAATGAGCAGTTCTTC. It yields the protein CASSLSADNEQFF.

This chain connects TRBV28 to TRBJ1-5, with D maybe TRBD1 (5 bases). V gave up 5 bases and J gave up 0 bases, with 20 bases separating them. CDR1 is MDHEN, CDR2 SYDVKM, per germline. The length of the CDR3 is 18 residues. Here the CDR3 DNA reads TGTGCCAGCAGTCCAAGACCCCGGGGGAGTTATAGCAATCAGCCCCAGCATTTT. Its translation: CASSPRPRGSYSNQPQHF.